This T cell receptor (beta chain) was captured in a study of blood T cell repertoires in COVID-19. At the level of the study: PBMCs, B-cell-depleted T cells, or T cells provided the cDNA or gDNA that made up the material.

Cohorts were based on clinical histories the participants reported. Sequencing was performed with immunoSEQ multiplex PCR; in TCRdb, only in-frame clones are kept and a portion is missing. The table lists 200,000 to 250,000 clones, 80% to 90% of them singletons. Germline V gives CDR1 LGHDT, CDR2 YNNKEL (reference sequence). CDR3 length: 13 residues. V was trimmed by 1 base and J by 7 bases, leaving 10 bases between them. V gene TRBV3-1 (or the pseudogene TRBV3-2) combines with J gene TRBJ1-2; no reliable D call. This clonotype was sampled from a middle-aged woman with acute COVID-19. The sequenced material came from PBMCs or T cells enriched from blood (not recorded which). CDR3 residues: CASSQGKGGGYTF. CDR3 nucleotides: TGTGCCAGCAGCCAAGGGAAGGGAGGTGGCTACACCTTC.